The TCR beta chain under discussion was sequenced for a study of T-cell reconstitution after alpha-beta-depleted transplantation in children. This clonotype has more than one count but fewer than ten. The TCRbeta library incorporated unique molecular identifiers. Using its own MiXCR run on the PCR reads, TCRdb lists one record per CDR3 protein. The table shows about 540,000 distinct CDR3 sequences, with 15% to 20% occurring only once. The sequence came from a human donor who donated a stem cell graft to a child with acute lymphoblastic leukemia. This sample comprised PBMCs from the stem cell graft donor, obtained from the stem cell graft.

CDR3 DNA: TGTGCCAGCTCACCACCTAGCGGCACAGATACGCAGTATTTT. It encodes CASSPPSGTDTQYF. The V and J genes are TRBV18 and TRBJ2-3, with D maybe TRBD2 (5 bases). The CDR3 covers 14 residues. Germline CDR1 is KGHSH and CDR2 is LQKENI. Trimming removed 0 bases at V and 1 base at J, with 5 bases between. The full variable domain, completed using reference TRBV18 and TRBJ2-3, is NAGVMQNPRHLVRRRGQEARLRCSPMKGHSHVYWYRQLPEEGLKFMVYLQKENIIDESGMPKERFSAEFPKEGPSILRIQQVVRGDSAAYFCASSPPSGTDTQYFGPGTRLTVL.